These T cell receptor beta chains were read from a single sample in a study of long-term antiretroviral therapy in people with HIV. TCRdb keeps only in-frame clones here, not all; method: immunoSEQ multiplex PCR. The sample shows approximately 35,000 clones, about 93% of them seen only once. This specimen was unsorted PBMCs, taken more than 5 years after starting antiretroviral therapy. These receptors came from a woman aged 45-65 years with HIV. The CDR3 runs from the conserved cysteine through the conserved F or W. The D gene is left open where the match is weak. Clone size is shown for a subset of rows, as once, few, many or a class of expanded clone.

-,-,TRBV2,TRBJ2-7,13,TGTGCCAGCAGTGGACAGGCTGTCTACGAGCAGTACTTC,CASSGQAVYEQYF
TRBD1,-,TRBV5-4,TRBJ1-2,15,TGTGCCAGCAGCTTGGCTTCGGGACAGGCCGGGGGCTACACCTTC,CASSLASGQAGGYTF
TRBD1,-,TRBV2,TRBJ1-2,13,TGTGCCAGCCCCCCGGGACAGGGCTATGGCTACACCTTC,CASPPGQGYGYTF
TRBD2,once,TRBV14,TRBJ2-5,15,TGTGCCAGCAGCCGGACTAGCGGGGCCCAAGAGACCCAGTACTTC,CASSRTSGAQETQYF
-,-,TRBV9,TRBJ2-2,14,TGTGCCAGCAGCGTAGATCCGATGGGCGGGGAGCTGTTTTTT,CASSVDPMGGELFF
TRBD1,few,TRBV4-1,TRBJ1-2,16,TGCGCCAGCAGCCAAGAGGGGGGTACAGGGGGCAATGGCTACACCTTC,CASSQEGGTGGNGYTF
-,-,TRBV7-6,TRBJ1-1,14,TGTGCCAGCAGCTTAGAGGCGGGGAACACTGAAGCTTTCTTT,CASSLEAGNTEAFF
-,-,TRBV6-1,TRBJ2-3,15,TGTGCCAGCAAACCGGGACCCGCCTCCACAGATACGCAGTATTTT,CASKPGPASTDTQYF
-,-,TRBV4-2,TRBJ2-1,14,TGTGCCAGCAGCCAAGGTCTGGAAAATAATGAGCAGTTCTTC,CASSQGLENNEQFF
-,-,TRBV19,TRBJ2-7,16,TGTGCCAGTAGTATAGATGGTCGGGCCAGGGGCTACGAGCAGTACTTC,CASSIDGRARGYEQYF
-,-,TRBV9,TRBJ2-6,13,TGTGCCAGCAGGGTCTCTGGGGCCAACGTCCTGACTTTC,CASRVSGANVLTF
-,-,TRBV7-3,TRBJ2-3,14,TGTGCCAGCAGCACCTCGCGGGGGCCGGGGGCGCAGTATTTT,CASSTSRGPGAQYF
TRBD1,-,TRBV6-6,TRBJ2-7,13,TGTGCCAGCGGGGACAGCCCCTCCTACGAGCAGTACTTC,CASGDSPSYEQYF
-,-,TRBV6-5,TRBJ2-3,11,TGTGCCAGCAGACTCACAGATACGCAGTATTTT,CASRLTDTQYF
-,-,TRBV6-1,TRBJ1-3,17,TGTGCCAGCAGTGAAGCGAGAGGGGGGAGCTCTGGAAACACCATATATTTT,CASSEARGGSSGNTIYF
TRBD1,-,TRBV19,TRBJ2-7,15,TGTGCCAGTAGTCTCCGGGACAGGGGGCCTTACGAGCAGTACTTC,CASSLRDRGPYEQYF
-,-,TRBV27,TRBJ1-6,13,TGTGCCAGCAGTCAATTGGAGGATTCACCCCTCCACTTT,CASSQLEDSPLHF
TRBD1,-,TRBV2,TRBJ2-2,15,TGTGCCAGCAGGGCAAACAGGGGCGGTCCCGGGGAGCTGTTTTTT,CASRANRGGPGELFF
TRBD1,-,TRBV9,TRBJ2-1,15,TGTGCCAGCAGCGTAATGGCAGGGGGCCCCGATGAGCAGTTCTTC,CASSVMAGGPDEQFF
-,once,TRBV11-2,TRBJ1-2,17,TGTGCCAGCACCTCATATCCCCGCCAGCGGGCGCGATGGGGCTACACCTTC,CASTSYPRQRARWGYTF
-,-,TRBV25-1,TRBJ2-3,16,TGTGCCAGCAGTGATCTAGCGCAGATTAGCACAGATACGCAGTATTTT,CASSDLAQISTDTQYF
TRBD2,few,TRBV2,TRBJ2-2,18,TGTGCCAGCACCCGGTCACTAGCGGGGATGACGAACACCGGGGAGCTGTTTTTT,CASTRSLAGMTNTGELFF
TRBD1,-,TRBV6-5,TRBJ1-5,14,TGTGCCAGCAGTGAAGGACAGGCTAATCAGCCCCAGCATTTT,CASSEGQANQPQHF
-,-,TRBV27,TRBJ1-6,13,TGTGCCACCCGGCGAGGGGGAAAGGACACCCTCCACTTT,CATRRGGKDTLHF
TRBD1,-,TRBV12-5,TRBJ1-5,16,TGTGCTAGTGGTTTGGCCCGGGACAGTAGCAATCAGCCCCAGCATTTT,CASGLARDSSNQPQHF
TRBD1,-,TRBV11-2,TRBJ2-5,16,TGTGCCAGCAGCCCGCGACAGGGGACGGGGCAAGAGACCCAGTACTTC,CASSPRQGTGQETQYF
-,once,TRBV2,TRBJ2-7,16,TGTGCCAGCAGTCCCTTTGGTCTTTCCCAAGCCTACGAGCAGTACTTC,CASSPFGLSQAYEQYF
-,few,TRBV9,TRBJ1-2,13,TGTGCCAGCAGCGTAGGCAGTTCAATTGGCTACACCTTC,CASSVGSSIGYTF
-,once,TRBV19,TRBJ1-1,13,TGTGCCAGTAGTCCTGAAAGGACGAGTGAAGCTTTCTTT,CASSPERTSEAFF
-,-,TRBV11-2,TRBJ2-3,14,TGTGCCAGCAGCTCGCTTCAGGGGACAGATACGCAGTATTTT,CASSSLQGTDTQYF
-,-,TRBV5-4,TRBJ1-4,13,TGTGCCAGCTCGGTTCAGGGTAATGAAAAACTGTTTTTT,CASSVQGNEKLFF
-,-,TRBV7-2,TRBJ2-7,14,TGTGCCAGCAGCTTAGCGCTGGGGCCCTACGAGCAGTACTTC,CASSLALGPYEQYF
-,-,TRBV5-4,TRBJ2-7,15,TGTGCCAGCAGCTCGAGGGGGGGGAAGCCCTACGAGCAGTACTTC,CASSSRGGKPYEQYF
-,-,TRBV7-2,TRBJ1-2,14,TGTGCCAGCAGCTCCGCGTCCGTCAACTATGGCTACACCTTC,CASSSASVNYGYTF
TRBD1,-,TRBV6-5,TRBJ1-2,15,TGTGCCAGCAGCTCAAGGACAGGGGATCTTTATGGCTACACCTTC,CASSSRTGDLYGYTF
-,-,TRBV19,TRBJ1-1,14,TGTGCCAGTAGTCCTCTGGCTGGTAACACTGAAGCTTTCTTT,CASSPLAGNTEAFF
TRBD2,-,TRBV18,TRBJ2-5,16,TGTGCCAGCTCACAGCAAGCGGGGGGGACACAAGAGACCCAGTACTTC,CASSQQAGGTQETQYF
TRBD2,-,TRBV7-2,TRBJ2-1,13,TGTGCCAGCAGCTTTAGCGGGGGCGATGAGCAGTTCTTC,CASSFSGGDEQFF
-,-,TRBV4-3,TRBJ1-1,16,TGCGCCAGCAGCCAAGACAGGAACACCTTGAACACTGAAGCTTTCTTT,CASSQDRNTLNTEAFF
-,-,TRBV7-9,TRBJ1-1,15,TGTGCCAGCAGCCGAGGACCGACGGCAGGACCTGAAGCTTTCTTT,CASSRGPTAGPEAFF
TRBD2,-,TRBV7-9,TRBJ2-5,16,TGTGCCAGCAGCCAAGTAGCGGGGGGGCTCTTGGAGACCCAGTACTTC,CASSQVAGGLLETQYF
TRBD1,-,TRBV6-6,TRBJ2-7,14,TGTGCCAGCAGTTACGGCAGGGGGCCATACGAGCAGTACTTC,CASSYGRGPYEQYF
-,-,TRBV25-1,TRBJ1-4,15,TGTGCCAGCAGTGAATTCTCGGGTGGTAGGGAAAAACTGTTTTTT,CASSEFSGGREKLFF
TRBD1,medium-sized,TRBV19,TRBJ1-5,15,TGTGCCAGTAGACTGGCAGGGGGTAGCAATCAGCCCCAGCATTTT,CASRLAGGSNQPQHF
-,once,TRBV6-1,TRBJ1-3,16,TGTGCCAGCAGTGCGAAAGGGGCCCTCTCTGGAAACACCATATATTTT,CASSAKGALSGNTIYF
TRBD2,-,TRBV15,TRBJ2-7,17,TGTGCCACCAGCAGAGATTCGAGGGCGGGGGGGATCTACGAGCAGTACTTC,CATSRDSRAGGIYEQYF
-,-,TRBV6-5,TRBJ1-3,14,TGTGCCAGCAGACTAGACAGCTCTGGAAACACCATATATTTT,CASRLDSSGNTIYF
-,once,TRBV5-1,TRBJ1-3,16,TGCGCCAGCAGCTTGGAAGGGCTGCTCTCTGGAAACACCATATATTTT,CASSLEGLLSGNTIYF
TRBD1,-,TRBV7-9,TRBJ1-1,14,TGTGCCAGCAGCCTCCCAGGGGGAAGTGCTGAAGCTTTCTTT,CASSLPGGSAEAFF
-,once,TRBV2,TRBJ1-5,13,TGTGCCAGCATAAGCGCGACAGTGCGGCCCCAGCATTTT,CASISATVRPQHF
-,once,TRBV14,TRBJ1-5,15,TGTGCCAGCAGCCAAGTGGGACCGAGAAATCAGCCCCAGCATTTT,CASSQVGPRNQPQHF